The entry below gives a single T cell receptor beta chain sequence along with its context. Its antigen is unknown. The data belong to a study of memory CD4+ T cells and cytomegalovirus serostatus. Across the study: This sample comes from healthy Belgian adults, fewer than 10 CMV seropositive, approximately 25 seronegative.

The sort gate was single viable CD3+CD4+CD8-CD45RO+ cells for memory CD4+ T cells. Total CD4+ T cells were enriched by CD4 positive selection. Study observations and caveats: Median bootstrapped AUC for CMV status was approximately 0.96 originally, roughly 0.92 US-trained.

In the source study's methods: After removing out-of-frame reads, 2 million to 2.5 million distinct TCRbeta sequences remained. Measured with immunoSEQ multiplex PCR; TCRdb has only the in-frame clones, and not every one. That table gives V, J and clone size, and the DNA gave D and trimming. The data hold 35,000 to 45,000 clones, with approximately 81% observed a single time. The germline gives CDR1 ENHRY, CDR2 SYGVKD. This CDR3 has 13 residues. The rearrangement links TRBV10-3 to TRBJ2-5; D tentatively fits TRBD1 or TRBD2 (5 bases each). Gene TRBJ2-7 matches the end of the DNA better, so the J call may be wrong. This receptor was identified in an adult in good health and CMV-seronegative. The sequenced material came from memory CD4+ T cells from blood. The CDR3 reads CATIGTITYEQYF. The CDR3 nucleotides read TGTGCCACCATTGGGACGATTACCTACGAGCAGTACTTC.